This T cell receptor (beta chain) was recorded in a study of blood T cell repertoires in COVID-19. Looking at the study overall: PBMCs, B-cell-depleted T cells, or T cells provided the cDNA or gDNA that made up the material.

This clone appeared a single time. J was trimmed by 7 bases and V by 4 bases; bases with no gene match: 15. Germline V gene lookup returns CDR1 LGHDT and CDR2 YNNKEL (reference sequence). The CDR3 has 17 amino acids. Categorization into cohorts depended on clinical history that participants reported. Cohort 3 donors were reported recovered after two negative PCRs, clearance, or symptom resolution. Data came from immunoSEQ multiplex PCR; TCRdb stores just in-frame clones and leaves some out. Of roughly 400,000 clones in the sample, less than 95% were seen once. Specimen: PBMCs or T cells enriched from blood (not recorded which). The receptor comes from a man younger than 35 who had recovered from COVID-19. The chain joins TRBV3-1 (or the pseudogene TRBV3-2) to TRBJ2-1; 8 nucleotides match TRBD2. The CDR3 sequence: CASSLGTPAGTRNEQFF. The CDR3 DNA reads as TGTGCCAGCAGCCTAGGTACCCCTGCCGGGACTAGGAATGAGCAGTTCTTC.